Presented here are 8 T cell receptor beta chains from one specimen sequenced in a study of Ad26.COV2.S vaccination and SARS-CoV-2 variants (dated by TCRdb to the early 2020s). The library was prepared using the immunoSEQ multiplex PCR assay. Not all clones reach the TCRdb copy of this immuneACCESS table, which keeps in-frame sequences only. Checked studies attribute under half of the gap to unresolved V genes and leave the rest unexplained. This sample is represented by around 300,000 clones; approximately 86% of them were singletons. The top ten clonotypes cover around 10% of the sample. The sample's treatment or condition label is to be understood as: roughly 19 received Ad26.COV2.S at low or high dose, single or two shots; a few received placebo; per-sample allocation not given. Repertoires of vaccine and placebo recipients were sequenced from samples collected on day 63 after the first injection.

The sequencing used peripheral blood, collected in a trial of Ad26.COV2.S vaccine versus placebo. The source of these receptors is a person aged 18-60 years who received the Ad26.COV2.S COVID-19 vaccine or a placebo.

The chain is built from TRBV19 and TRBJ1-6; TRBD1 matches at 8 bases. Germline CDR1 is LNHDA and CDR2 is SQIVND (reference sequence). V was pared by 0 bases and J by 5 bases, with 0 bases of the junction left unmatched. The CDR3 has 15 amino acids. CDR3 coding DNA: TGTGCCAGTAGTATAGAACAGGGGGATAATTCACCCCTCCACTTT. Translation: CASSIEQGDNSPLHF.

This sequence joins TRBV18 and TRBJ2-7, with 12 positions matching TRBD2. Trimming cost V 3 bases and J 1 base; bases outside gene matches: 1. Germline CDR1 reads KGHSH; CDR2 reads LQKENI. CDR3 length: 15 amino acids. The CDR3 DNA reads as TGTGCCAGCTCACCCACTAGCGGGGGGTCCTACGAGCAGTACTTC. Amino acids: CASSPTSGGSYEQYF.

The chain recombines TRBV7-2 with TRBJ1-2; tentative D call: TRBD1 (5 bases). V lost 3 bases to trimming and J lost 2 bases, with 10 bases between them. Germline V CDR1 and CDR2: SGHTA, FQGNSA. This CDR3 comprises 14 residues. As DNA, the CDR3 is TGTGCCAGCAGCTTTGGGGGGAACAACTATGGCTACACCTTC. It yields the protein CASSFGGNNYGYTF.

J is TRBJ1-2 and V is TRBV7-6, with D tentatively TRBD1 (6 bases). The V and J ends lost 1 base and 7 bases respectively, with 19 bases between them. The germline V gene encodes CDR1 SGHVS and CDR2 FNYEAQ. This CDR3 has 16 amino acids. The CDR3: CASSLGYNREESGYTF. CDR3 in DNA: TGTGCCAGCAGCTTAGGATACAACAGGGAAGAGAGTGGCTACACCTTC.

This chain connects TRBV12-3 or TRBV12-4 to TRBJ1-1; no definite D call. V was pared by 5 bases and J by 3 bases, with 10 bases between. There are 13 residues in the CDR3. The CDR3 protein is CASSGQVDTEAFF. CDR3 nucleotide sequence: TGTGCCAGCAGTGGCCAGGTGGACACTGAAGCTTTCTTT.

The chain employs TRBV2 and TRBJ1-1; D possibly corresponds to TRBD1 (6 bases). The length of the CDR3 is 14 residues. V lost 4 bases to trimming and J lost 2 bases, with 11 bases between them. Germline loops: CDR1 SNHLY, CDR2 FYNNEI. CDR3 bases: TGTGCCAGCAGTGTATTACAGGGAAACACTGAAGCTTTCTTT. Translation: CASSVLQGNTEAFF.

This chain connects TRBV21-1 to TRBJ2-1; TRBD2, the D gene given by the table, was not confirmed from the DNA. TRBV21-1 is flagged as a pseudogene. The CDR3 extends over 16 amino acids. The CDR3 reads CASSKEWEGPCNEQFF. The CDR3 coding sequence is TGTGCCAGCAGCAAAGAGTGGGAGGGCCCCTGCAATGAGCAGTTCTTC.

The V and J genes are TRBV6-6 and TRBJ2-2; 7 nucleotides line up with TRBD1. From germline, CDR1 is MNHNY and CDR2 SVGAGI (reference sequence). The trim removed 6 bases at V and 3 bases at J, leaving 7 bases unmatched. The CDR3 runs 15 residues. CDR3: CASRTGSRDTGELFF. CDR3 DNA sequence: TGTGCCAGCAGGACAGGGTCGAGAGACACCGGGGAGCTGTTTTTT.